This T cell receptor (beta chain) came from a study of lymphopenia after photon versus proton radiotherapy. Study outcomes and limitations: Relative stability marked proton patients; photon patients lost diversity and naive cells.

Trimming cost V 6 bases and J 4 bases; bases outside gene matches: 8. Germline CDR1 MNHEY, CDR2 SMNVEV (reference sequence). CDR3 length: 15 residues. Clones were sequenced by immunoSEQ multiplex PCR, and TCRdb holds only the in-frame ones, with some missing. The repertoire consists of around 13,000 clones, with approximately 83% occurring once and the leading ten covering 27%. Notes on this clone: Its specificity is unknown.

The input for sequencing was peripheral blood, taken from a patient treated with photon-based radiotherapy. V and J are TRBV27 and TRBJ2-1, with 8 bases identical to TRBD1. The clonotype was recovered from a man between 50 and 59 years old with gastric cancer. The DNA of the CDR3 is TGTGCCAGCAGGACCGACAGGGGCGAGTACAATGAGCAGTTCTTC. Translating gives CASRTDRGEYNEQFF.